The 3 T cell receptor beta chains below come from one sample, sequenced in a study of T cells in Graves' hyperthyroidism and ophthalmopathy. Authors of the study amplified TCR beta CDR3 regions from RNA transcripts. Carried out on the TCR CDR3, a first-round RT-PCR used the HTBI primer set. TCRdb recomputed calls from the multiplex PCR reads with MiXCR, one row per CDR3 protein. The sample lists a few hundred thousand distinct CDR3 sequences; 25% were seen once. Sequencing used blood. The receptors were gathered from a man aged 50 to 60 with Graves' hyperthyroidism.

This clonotype occurred a few times. The chain has TRBV6-1 and TRBJ1-4, with D maybe TRBD1 (6 bases). This CDR3 spans 17 amino acids. Deletions cut 7 bases from V and 7 bases from J, with 25 bases between. In germline, CDR1 is MNHNS, CDR2 SASEGT. This CDR3 reads CASTTYTGHADGEKLFF. CDR3 DNA: TGTGCCAGCACCACCTATACGGGACATGCGGATGGTGAAAAACTGTTTTTT.

This clonotype came up many times. J is TRBJ2-7 and V is TRBV6-1, with TRBD2 identical over 9 bases. The V and J ends lost 4 bases and 6 bases, in that order; junction bases with no gene match: 4. This CDR3 has 13 residues. Germline V gene lookup returns CDR1 MNHNS and CDR2 SASEGT. CDR3 amino acids: CASSVAGVGEQYF. As DNA, the CDR3 is TGTGCCAGCAGTGTAGCGGGGGTTGGCGAGCAGTACTTC.

V usage is TRBV27 and J usage is TRBJ2-1, with 7 bases fitting TRBD1. The V segment lost 5 bases and the J segment 4 bases; nucleotides outside the gene matches: 5. The CDR3 spans 14 residues. Germline CDR1 is MNHEY and CDR2 is SMNVEV (reference sequence). The CDR3 DNA reads TGTGCCAGCAGTAACCGGGACAGATACAATGAGCAGTTCTTC. Translation gives CASSNRDRYNEQFF.